These T cell receptor beta chains were read from a single sample in a study of siplizumab effects on memory and regulatory T cells. The repertoire was sequenced with immunoSEQ multiplex PCR; TCRdb's copy has only in-frame clones and lacks some. The sample includes more than 90,000 clones, about nine tenths seen only once; the top ten take more than 10%. The sample consisted of non-Treg CD4+ T cells sorted from blood. These receptors were collected from a human donor in good health. The CDR3 runs from the conserved cysteine through the conserved F or W. Each record gives: D gene, J gene, clone size, V gene, CDR3 DNA, CDR3 protein. The D gene is left open where the match is weak. Clone size is not always given. Where it is, it says once, few, many or a class for expanded clones.

TRBD1,TRBJ1-5,NA,TRBV5-5,TGTGCCAGCAGCTTGTTAGGGGGCTCGAATCAGCCCCAGCATTTT,CASSLLGGSNQPQHF
NA,TRBJ2-3,NA,TRBV18,TGTGCCAGCTCATCCCGACAGTTAGATACGCAGTATTTT,CASSSRQLDTQYF
NA,TRBJ2-3,NA,TRBV28,TGTGCCAGCAGTTTACGGGGACGATCGGATACGCAGTATTTT,CASSLRGRSDTQYF
NA,TRBJ2-3,NA,TRBV2,TGTGCCAGCAGTGCCCAGGGACTGAGCACAGATACGCAGTATTTT,CASSAQGLSTDTQYF
NA,TRBJ1-2,NA,TRBV12-5,TGTGCTAGCCCGGGACAAGACTATGGCTACACCTTC,CASPGQDYGYTF
NA,TRBJ1-2,few,TRBV2,TGTGCCAGCAGGAGAAATTCCGTTAACTATGGCTACACCTTC,CASRRNSVNYGYTF
NA,TRBJ1-2,NA,TRBV5-5,TGTGCCAGCAGCTTGGAGGCGGTGAACTATGGCTACACCTTC,CASSLEAVNYGYTF
NA,TRBJ2-3,NA,TRBV11-3,TGTGCCAGCAGCCGCACTAGGTGGGATACGCAGTATTTT,CASSRTRWDTQYF
NA,TRBJ1-5,NA,TRBV21-1,TGTGCCAGCAGCAAATTGATTGATCAGCCCCAGCATTTT,CASSKLIDQPQHF
TRBD1,TRBJ1-2,NA,TRBV6-1,TGTGCCAGCGTCCCGGGACAGGGGACTAACTATGGCTACACCTTC,CASVPGQGTNYGYTF
TRBD1,TRBJ2-7,NA,TRBV25-1,TGTGCCAGCAGTGAATCAGGGGGCTTCTACGAGCAGTACTTC,CASSESGGFYEQYF
NA,TRBJ2-6,few,TRBV5-1,TGCGCCAGCAGCTATACGACTGCGAGCTCTGGGGCCAACGTCCTGACTTTC,CASSYTTASSGANVLTF
TRBD1,TRBJ2-1,NA,TRBV28,TGTGCCAGTACTCGACAGGGAAATGAGCAGTTCTTC,CASTRQGNEQFF
NA,TRBJ1-1,NA,TRBV11-3,TGTGCCAGCAGCCAGTCCGTCGGACAGATGAACACTGAAGCTTTCTTT,CASSQSVGQMNTEAFF
NA,TRBJ1-5,NA,TRBV12-5,TGTGCTAGTGGTTTGGGACAGACAGGTGTCAGAGGCAATCAGCCCCAGCATTTT,CASGLGQTGVRGNQPQHF
NA,TRBJ1-3,once,TRBV30,TGTGCCTGGAGTGTACGGGGCTCTGGAAACACCATATATTTT,CAWSVRGSGNTIYF
TRBD2,TRBJ2-7,NA,TRBV30,TGTGCCTGGAGCAACGGGGGGGAATTCGGAGAGCAGTACTTC,CAWSNGGEFGEQYF
NA,TRBJ1-1,NA,TRBV5-5,TGTGCCAGCAGCTCGAGAGGTATAAACGGATGGAACACTGAAGCTTTCTTT,CASSSRGINGWNTEAFF
NA,TRBJ2-1,NA,TRBV11-3,TGTGCCAGCAGCTTGTTTTTGGGGCCAAGGGATGAGCAGTTCTTC,CASSLFLGPRDEQFF
NA,TRBJ2-7,NA,TRBV6-6,TGTGCCAGCAGTTACTCGAGGGGCGACGAGCAGTACTTC,CASSYSRGDEQYF
TRBD2,TRBJ2-1,NA,TRBV5-1,TGCGCCAGCAGCCCTAGAACTAGCGGGAGACATAGTTACAATGAGCAGTTCTTC,CASSPRTSGRHSYNEQFF
TRBD1,TRBJ2-5,once,TRBV4-1,TGCGCCAGCAGCCAAGTCAGGGGGGAGACCCAGTACTTC,CASSQVRGETQYF
NA,TRBJ2-5,NA,TRBV30,TGTGCCTGGGGGTACGGGAAAGAGACCCAGTACTTC,CAWGYGKETQYF
NA,TRBJ2-7,NA,TRBV10-3,TGTGCCATCACGAATCGGAACTACGAGCAGTACTTC,CAITNRNYEQYF
NA,TRBJ2-7,NA,TRBV28,TGTGCCAGCAACACAAGGGGCGATTCCTACGAGCAGTACTTC,CASNTRGDSYEQYF
TRBD1,TRBJ1-5,NA,TRBV6-1,TGTGCCAGCAGAGGACAGGGGAATCAGCCCCAGCATTTT,CASRGQGNQPQHF
NA,TRBJ2-4,NA,TRBV28,TGTGCCAGCAGTTTCGGTCAAAACATTCAGTACTTC,CASSFGQNIQYF
NA,TRBJ2-3,NA,TRBV5-1,TGCGCCAGCAGCTTGGGAGCTGGCACAGATACGCAGTATTTT,CASSLGAGTDTQYF
TRBD2,TRBJ2-1,once,TRBV7-2,TGTGCCAGCAGCCGTTCTAGCGGACATTACAATGAGCAGTTCTTC,CASSRSSGHYNEQFF
NA,TRBJ1-2,once,TRBV15,TGTGCCACCAGCAGAGATCGGGCGCAAGTCTATGGCTACACCTTC,CATSRDRAQVYGYTF
NA,TRBJ2-3,NA,TRBV27,TGTGCCAGCAGCCCACCGGGACTTCGCACAGATACGCAGTATTTT,CASSPPGLRTDTQYF
NA,TRBJ2-1,NA,TRBV30,TGTGCCTTTAGAGACAATGAGCAGTTCTTC,CAFRDNEQFF
NA,TRBJ2-3,NA,TRBV14,TGTGCCAGCTCAAGCATGGTCACAGATACGCAGTATTTT,CASSSMVTDTQYF
NA,TRBJ2-7,NA,TRBV6-5,TGTGCCAGCAATAGCCTCCGGGACGGCCTCTACGAGCAGTACTTC,CASNSLRDGLYEQYF
TRBD1,TRBJ2-7,NA,TRBV9,TGTGCCAGCAGCGTAGCGGGACAGCCGGACTACGAGCAGTACTTC,CASSVAGQPDYEQYF
TRBD2,TRBJ2-5,once,TRBV4-1,TGCGCCAGCAGCTCACATCCGGGACTAGCGGGAGATAAAGAGACCCAGTACTTC,CASSSHPGLAGDKETQYF
TRBD1,TRBJ2-3,NA,TRBV5-1,TGCGCCAGCAGCCCAGACAGGGTGAGAGATACGCAGTATTTT,CASSPDRVRDTQYF
TRBD2,TRBJ2-5,NA,TRBV6-1,TGTGCCAGCAGGCGACTAGCCGAGGAGACCCAGTACTTC,CASRRLAEETQYF
NA,TRBJ2-5,NA,TRBV5-1,TGCGCCAGCAGCTTGTCTGGGGGAGGCCAAGAGACCCAGTACTTC,CASSLSGGGQETQYF
TRBD2,TRBJ2-7,NA,TRBV5-5,TGTGCCAGCAGCGGTCCGGGACTAGCAGACTACGAGCAGTACTTC,CASSGPGLADYEQYF
NA,TRBJ2-7,NA,TRBV2,TGTGCCAGCAGTGCCGTCTACTACGAGCAGTACTTC,CASSAVYYEQYF
TRBD2,TRBJ2-1,NA,TRBV5-6,TGTGCCAGCAGCACAGGACTAGCGGGAGGTGAGCAGTTCTTC,CASSTGLAGGEQFF
NA,TRBJ1-6,NA,TRBV7-9,TGTGCCAGCAGCTTAACGTCAGCAAATTCACCCCTCCACTTT,CASSLTSANSPLHF
NA,TRBJ2-1,NA,TRBV5-4,TGTGCCAGCAGCTTGGTAGCCTACAATGAGCAGTTCTTC,CASSLVAYNEQFF
NA,TRBJ2-5,NA,TRBV7-2,TGTGCCAGCAGCGAGGGGGGACTGGCTCGGGGGCACTTC,CASSEGGLARGHF
NA,TRBJ2-4,NA,TRBV29-1,TGCAGCGTTACCCTACAAATTTCCAAAAACATTCAGTACTTC,CSVTLQISKNIQYF
TRBD1,TRBJ2-4,NA,TRBV19,TGTGCCAGTAGTAACCCACGTCCCGACAGGGGTACCATTTCGGCACTTCAGTACTTC,CASSNPRPDRGTISALQYF
TRBD1,TRBJ2-5,NA,TRBV18,TGTGCCAGCTCACCGTTCTCAGGGGGCCGCCAAGAGACCCAGTACTTC,CASSPFSGGRQETQYF
NA,TRBJ2-1,NA,TRBV5-1,TGCGCCAGCAGCTTGGTGTACAGGGAGAGCAATGAGCAGTTCTTC,CASSLVYRESNEQFF
TRBD1,TRBJ2-5,NA,TRBV7-9,TGTGCCAGCAGCTTAGGGGGGACAGTCCTAACCTACTTC,CASSLGGTVLTYF
NA,TRBJ1-4,NA,TRBV27,TGTGCCAGCAGCGCGGGCTCCTGGGATGAAAAACTGTTTTTT,CASSAGSWDEKLFF
NA,TRBJ2-5,NA,TRBV19,TGTGCCAGTAACTCCCGGTACCAAGAGACCCAGTACTTC,CASNSRYQETQYF
TRBD2,TRBJ2-2,NA,TRBV19,TGTGCCAGTAGGCGGTTTGGACTAGCGGATTACACCGGGGAGCTGTTTTTT,CASRRFGLADYTGELFF
NA,TRBJ2-3,NA,TRBV27,TGTGCCAGCAGATACTACACAGGAGCAACAGATACGCAGTATTTT,CASRYYTGATDTQYF
TRBD1,TRBJ1-2,NA,TRBV23-1,TGCGCCAGCAGTCCACCCGGGACAGGGGGCCTCTATGGCTACACCTTC,CASSPPGTGGLYGYTF
NA,TRBJ2-7,NA,TRBV15,TGTGCCACCAGCAGAGGAGCCATGGGGCGCTACGAGCAGTACTTC,CATSRGAMGRYEQYF
TRBD1,TRBJ2-2,once,TRBV6-1,TGTGCCAGCAGTGTCACCGGGACAGCGAACACCGGGGAGCTGTTTTTT,CASSVTGTANTGELFF
NA,TRBJ2-7,NA,TRBV4-1,TGCGCCAGCAGCCAGATGGGAGAGGGTACCCACGAGCAGTACTTC,CASSQMGEGTHEQYF
NA,TRBJ2-7,once,TRBV5-1,TGCGCCAGCAGCTCCCCAATTTCGAGAGACCGGGGCGAGCAGTACTTC,CASSSPISRDRGEQYF